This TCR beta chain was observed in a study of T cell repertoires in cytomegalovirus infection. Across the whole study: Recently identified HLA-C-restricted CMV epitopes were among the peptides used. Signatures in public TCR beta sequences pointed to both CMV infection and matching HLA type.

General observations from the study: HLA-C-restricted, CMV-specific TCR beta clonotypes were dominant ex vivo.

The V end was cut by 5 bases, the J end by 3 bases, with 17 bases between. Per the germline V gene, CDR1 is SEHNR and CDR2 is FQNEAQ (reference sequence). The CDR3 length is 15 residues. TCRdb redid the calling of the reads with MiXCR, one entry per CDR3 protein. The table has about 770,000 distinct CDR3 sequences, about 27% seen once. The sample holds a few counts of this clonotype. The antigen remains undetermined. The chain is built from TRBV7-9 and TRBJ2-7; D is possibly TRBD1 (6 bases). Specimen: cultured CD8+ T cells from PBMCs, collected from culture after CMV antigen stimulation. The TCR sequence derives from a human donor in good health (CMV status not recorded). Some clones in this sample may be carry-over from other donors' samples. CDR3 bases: TGTGCCAGCAGCGCCTCCCAGGGGTATGGCTACGAGCAGTACTTC. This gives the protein CASSASQGYGYEQYF.